A selection of T cell receptor beta chains follows, all from one sample in a study of blood T cell repertoires in COVID-19. Assay: immunoSEQ multiplex PCR; the TCRdb copy retains only in-frame clones and omits some. The sample carries more than 200,000 clones, around 80% recorded once. The sample comprised PBMCs or T cells enriched from blood (not recorded which). These receptors came from a man younger than 45 with acute COVID-19. Each CDR3 is given with its conserved first and last residue. A D gene is named only where the DNA matches it firmly. Clone size is stated in some rows and not others, as once, few, many or a class when expanded.

few	.	TRBV10-3	TRBJ2-7	TGTGCCATCAGCGGGGGTGGACAATACGAGCAGTACTTC	CAISGGGQYEQYF
once	TRBD1	TRBV5-5	TRBJ2-7	TGTGCCAGCAGCCACAGGGGCTACGAGCAGTACTTC	CASSHRGYEQYF
.	.	TRBV29-1	TRBJ2-3	TGCAGCGTTGAAGGTATAGCGACTAACACAGATACGCAGTATTTT	CSVEGIATNTDTQYF
.	TRBD1	TRBV2	TRBJ1-2	TGTGCCAGCAGCGAGAGACCGGACAGGGATGGCTACACCTTC	CASSERPDRDGYTF
once	.	TRBV29-1	TRBJ2-7	TGCAGCGTTGATCGAGGAAACTACGAGCAGTACTTC	CSVDRGNYEQYF
.	.	TRBV6-5	TRBJ1-2	TGTGCCAGCAGTTACCCCCCCCCAGCGAACTATGGCTACACCTTC	CASSYPPPANYGYTF
.	TRBD1	TRBV25-1	TRBJ1-2	TGTGCCAGCAGTCACCGCCCACCTGGGACAGGGGGCTTCCGTGGCTACACCTTC	CASSHRPPGTGGFRGYTF
few	.	TRBV12-2	TRBJ1-5	TGTTTTTCCCAACTCAGGAGCAATCAGCCCCAGCATTTT	CFSQLRSNQPQHF
.	.	TRBV2	TRBJ2-1	TGTGCCAGCAGCCCCGTCCAGGCCGGTGAGCAGTTCTTC	CASSPVQAGEQFF
.	.	TRBV7-2	TRBJ1-5	TGTGCCAGCAGCTTAGTGGCACAGATAAGCAATCAGCCCCAGCATTTT	CASSLVAQISNQPQHF
.	TRBD1	TRBV18	TRBJ1-2	TGTGCCAGCTCACCCGGGACAGGGATAGGCTACACCTTC	CASSPGTGIGYTF
once	.	TRBV15	TRBJ1-5	TGTGCCACCAGCAGTTCCGGGGGTGGTAGCAATCAGCCCCAGCATTTT	CATSSSGGGSNQPQHF
.	.	TRBV10-3	TRBJ1-2	TGTGCCATCAGTGCAGCGAGCCCTGGCTATGGCTACACCTTC	CAISAASPGYGYTF
.	TRBD1	TRBV7-6	TRBJ1-3	TGTGCCAGCAGCTCCCCCGGACAGGGAGGCACCATATATTTT	CASSSPGQGGTIYF
.	.	TRBV7-3	TRBJ1-1	TGTGCCAGCAGCTTAGGCAACGCGAACACTGAAGCTTTCTTT	CASSLGNANTEAFF
few	.	TRBV18	TRBJ1-6	TGTGCCAGCTCACTTCCCGGGAGCCCCAATTCACCCCTCCACTTT	CASSLPGSPNSPLHF
.	.	TRBV9	TRBJ1-2	TGTGCCAGCAGCGTGGCGGACAGTAACTATGGCTACACCTTC	CASSVADSNYGYTF
.	.	TRBV19	TRBJ1-2	TGTGCCAGTAGTATAGACAGGGCGGATGGCTACACCTTC	CASSIDRADGYTF
.	.	TRBV7-3	TRBJ2-5	TGTGCCAGCAGCTTAACCCTCGCGGAGACCCAGTACTTC	CASSLTLAETQYF
once	.	TRBV7-9	TRBJ1-1	TGTGCCAGCAGCTTAAGCCCGACAGGGAACACTGAAGCTTTCTTT	CASSLSPTGNTEAFF
.	TRBD1	TRBV7-2	TRBJ1-1	TGTGCCAGCAGTTCTCAGGGGGCACCGAACACTGAAGCTTTCTTT	CASSSQGAPNTEAFF
.	.	TRBV21-1	TRBJ1-2	TGTGCCCGCTTGGGACAGTCAAGGGGCTACACCTTC	CARLGQSRGYTF
.	.	TRBV11-2	TRBJ1-1	TGTGCCAGCAGCCCCGTACAGTTGAACACTGAAGCTTTCTTT	CASSPVQLNTEAFF
few	TRBD2	TRBV10-3	TRBJ2-7	TGTGCCATCAGTGAGTCCGGGGGGATCTACGAGCAGTACTTC	CAISESGGIYEQYF
.	TRBD2	TRBV4-1	TRBJ2-7	TGCGCCAGCAGCCAAGTAGCGGGGGAGTACGAGCAGTACTTC	CASSQVAGEYEQYF
.	.	TRBV30	TRBJ1-2	TGTGCCTGGAGTGGGTCGGACTATGGCTACACCTTC	CAWSGSDYGYTF
.	TRBD2	TRBV5-1	TRBJ2-5	TGCGCCAGCAGCTTGGATCCTAGCGGTGGGACCCAGTACTTC	CASSLDPSGGTQYF
.	TRBD1	TRBV28	TRBJ1-2	TGTGCCAGCAGTTCCCCGACAGGGGCGGACTATGGCTACACCTTC	CASSSPTGADYGYTF
.	.	TRBV4-1	TRBJ2-7	TGCGCCAGCAGCCAAGATCCCCCAGGGATTAGCTCCTACGAGCAGTACTTC	CASSQDPPGISSYEQYF
.	.	TRBV2	TRBJ1-1	TGTGCCAGCAGTGGAAGGAGGGACGGAGAAGCTTTCTTT	CASSGRRDGEAFF
once	.	TRBV12-1	TRBJ1-1	TGTGCCAGCAGCCATCGGACAGGGGGAGATGGGGACACTGAAGCTTTCTTT	CASSHRTGGDGDTEAFF
.	TRBD1	TRBV9	TRBJ1-6	TGTGCCAGCAGCGGCAGGGGGCCTGACTCACCCCTCCACTTT	CASSGRGPDSPLHF
.	.	TRBV5-5	TRBJ2-5	TGTGCCAGCAGCTTGGAGAATGGCGGACTGCTGAAAAGGGAGACCCAGTACTTC	CASSLENGGLLKRETQYF
.	.	TRBV9	TRBJ1-6	TGTGCCAGCAGCGTAGGGACAAATAATTCACCCCTCCACTTT	CASSVGTNNSPLHF
.	TRBD1	TRBV29-1	TRBJ2-7	TGCAGCGTAGGGGGACAGCCTACAGGAACCTACGAGCAGTACTTC	CSVGGQPTGTYEQYF
few	TRBD1	TRBV5-4	TRBJ1-2	TGTGCCAGCAGCTTGGTGAGGACAGGGGGCTCCACCTTC	CASSLVRTGGSTF
.	.	TRBV30	TRBJ1-1	TGTGCCTGGAGGCCGGTAGCTACTGAAGCTTTCTTT	CAWRPVATEAFF
.	TRBD2	TRBV5-6	TRBJ2-5	TGTGCCAGCAGCTTGCCCCCAGCGGCAGGGAGGGTAGAGACCCAGTACTTC	CASSLPPAAGRVETQYF
.	.	TRBV12-3/TRBV12-4	TRBJ1-3	TGTGCCAGCAGTTTAGGAGGGGGAAACACCATATATTTT	CASSLGGGNTIYF
.	TRBD2	TRBV5-1	TRBJ2-5	TGCGCCAGCAGCTTGGGGTCCTCCGGGACTAGCGGGGGGAAAGAGACCCAGTACTTC	CASSLGSSGTSGGKETQYF
few	.	TRBV2	TRBJ2-7	TGTGCCAGCAGTCCTACTTACGAGCAGTACTTC	CASSPTYEQYF
once	.	TRBV9	TRBJ2-2	TGTGCCAGCAGTCGTTCCTGGGAGCTGTTTTTT	CASSRSWELFF
.	TRBD2	TRBV5-4	TRBJ2-7	TGTGCCAGCAGCCCGGTGGTACCGGGGGGGGTCTCCTACGAGCAGTACTTC	CASSPVVPGGVSYEQYF
.	TRBD1	TRBV5-1	TRBJ2-4	TGCGCCAGCAGCTTGGCCCTTTGGGACAGGGCCGTAGCCAAAAACATTCAGTACTTC	CASSLALWDRAVAKNIQYF
once	TRBD2	TRBV30	TRBJ2-5	TGTGCCTGGTGGGGGGTGGCGGGGGTCAGGCAGACCCAGTACTTC	CAWWGVAGVRQTQYF
once	TRBD1	TRBV28	TRBJ1-1	TGTGCCAGTCATACAGGGGGGAGCACTGAAGCTTTCTTT	CASHTGGSTEAFF
once	.	TRBV9	TRBJ1-2	TGTGCCAGCAGCGTCTACAGGATCTCTAAAAACCCAAACTTC	CASSVYRISKNPNF
.	TRBD1	TRBV4-1	TRBJ2-2	TGCGCCAGCAGCCCGTGGACAGGGGGGACCGGGGAGCTGTTTTTT	CASSPWTGGTGELFF
.	TRBD1	TRBV27	TRBJ2-7	TGTGCCAGCAGTTTATTAGGGACAGGGGTCTACGAGCAGTACTTC	CASSLLGTGVYEQYF
.	TRBD2	TRBV19	TRBJ2-1	TGTGCCAGTAGTATAGATCAGGGACTAGCGGGGGGTAATGAGCAGTTCTTC	CASSIDQGLAGGNEQFF
.	.	TRBV19	TRBJ1-5	TGTGCCAGTCGGGGGGGGGCTAATCAGCCCCAGCATTTT	CASRGGANQPQHF
.	.	TRBV7-5	TRBJ1-4	TGTGTCAGAAGCTACCACCAATGTCCCGGAACTAATGAAAAACTGTTTTTT	CVRSYHQCPGTNEKLFF